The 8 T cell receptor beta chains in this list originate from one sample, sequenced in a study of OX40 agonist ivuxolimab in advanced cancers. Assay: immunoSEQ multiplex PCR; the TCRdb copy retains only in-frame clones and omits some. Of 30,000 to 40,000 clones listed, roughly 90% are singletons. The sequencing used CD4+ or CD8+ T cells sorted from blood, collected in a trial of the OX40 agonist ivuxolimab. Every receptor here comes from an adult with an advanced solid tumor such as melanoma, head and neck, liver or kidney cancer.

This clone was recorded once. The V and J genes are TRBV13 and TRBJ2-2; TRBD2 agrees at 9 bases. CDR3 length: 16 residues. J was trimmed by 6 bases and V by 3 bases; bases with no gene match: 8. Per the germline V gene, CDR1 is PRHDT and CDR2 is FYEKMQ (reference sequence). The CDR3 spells CASSFSIAGAPGELFF. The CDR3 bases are TGTGCCAGCAGCTTCTCAATAGCGGGAGCTCCCGGGGAGCTGTTTTTT.

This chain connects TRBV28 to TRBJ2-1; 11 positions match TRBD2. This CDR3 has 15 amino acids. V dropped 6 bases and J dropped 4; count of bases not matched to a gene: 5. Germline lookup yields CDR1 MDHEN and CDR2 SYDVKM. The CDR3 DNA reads TGTGCCAGCAGCCAGGGACTAGCGGATTACAATGAGCAGTTCTTC. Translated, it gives CASSQGLADYNEQFF. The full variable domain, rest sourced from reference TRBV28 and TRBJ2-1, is DVKVTQSSRYLVKRTGEKVFLECVQDMDHENMFWYRQDPGLGLRLIYFSYDVKMKEKGDIPEGYSVSREKKERFSLILESASTNQTSMYLCASSQGLADYNEQFFGPGTRLTVL.

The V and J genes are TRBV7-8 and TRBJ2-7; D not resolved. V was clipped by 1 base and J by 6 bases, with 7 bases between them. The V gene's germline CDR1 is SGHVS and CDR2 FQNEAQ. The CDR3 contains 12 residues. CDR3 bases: TGTGCCAGCAGCTTAGTAGTTTTCGAGCAGTACTTC. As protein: CASSLVVFEQYF.

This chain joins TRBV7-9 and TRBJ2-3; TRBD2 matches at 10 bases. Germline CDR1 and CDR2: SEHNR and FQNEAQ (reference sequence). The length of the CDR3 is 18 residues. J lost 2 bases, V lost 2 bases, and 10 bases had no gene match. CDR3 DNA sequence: TGTGCCAGCAGCTTATTAGCGGGAGGCGGGCTACTCACAGATACGCAGTATTTT. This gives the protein CASSLLAGGGLLTDTQYF.

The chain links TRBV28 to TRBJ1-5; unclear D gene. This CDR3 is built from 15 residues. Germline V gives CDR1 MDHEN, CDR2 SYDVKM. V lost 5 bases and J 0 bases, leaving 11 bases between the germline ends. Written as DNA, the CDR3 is TGTGCCAGCAGTCCGGTGGACTATAGCAATCAGCCCCAGCATTTT. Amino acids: CASSPVDYSNQPQHF.

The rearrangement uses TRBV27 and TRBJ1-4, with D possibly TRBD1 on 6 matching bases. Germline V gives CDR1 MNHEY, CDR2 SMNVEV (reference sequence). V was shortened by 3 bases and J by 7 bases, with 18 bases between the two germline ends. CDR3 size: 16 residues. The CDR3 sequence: CASSFGGRGGSEKLFF. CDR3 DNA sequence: TGTGCCAGCAGTTTCGGGGGGAGAGGGGGAAGTGAAAAACTGTTTTTT.

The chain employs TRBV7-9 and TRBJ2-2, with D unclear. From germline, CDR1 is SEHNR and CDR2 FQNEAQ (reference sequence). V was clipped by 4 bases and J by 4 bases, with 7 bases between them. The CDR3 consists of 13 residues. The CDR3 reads CASSYISTGELFF. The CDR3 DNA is TGTGCCAGCAGCTACATAAGCACCGGGGAGCTGTTTTTT. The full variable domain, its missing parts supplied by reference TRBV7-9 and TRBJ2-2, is DTGVSQNPRHKITKRGQNVTFRCDPISEHNRLYWYRQTLGQGPEFLTYFQNEAQLEKSRLLSDRFSAERPKGSFSTLEIQRTEQGDSAMYLCASSYISTGELFFGEGSRLTVL.

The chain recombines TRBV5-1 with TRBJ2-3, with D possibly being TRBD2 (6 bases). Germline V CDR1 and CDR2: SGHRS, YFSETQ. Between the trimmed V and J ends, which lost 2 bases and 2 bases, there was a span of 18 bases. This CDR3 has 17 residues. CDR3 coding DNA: TGCGCCAGCAGCTTCTCTTATAGCGGAGAACTCACAGATACGCAGTATTTT. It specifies CASSFSYSGELTDTQYF.